This T cell receptor beta chain originates from a study of shared T cell receptors in the human thymus (dated by TCRdb to the early 2020s). About the full investigation: The study examined how self-reactive, shared T-cell receptor alpha chains are generated in the human thymus.

CDR1 and CDR2 were assigned from the germline V gene as LGHNA and YSLEER. V drops 4 bases and J drops 6 bases, leaving 10 bases in between. The CDR3 runs 13 amino acids, cysteine and phenylalanine included. This entry keeps only the CDR3 DNA: 39 bases, framed from base 1. A single count supports this clone. Its antigen is currently not known. Base qualities are not recorded, but no much larger clone differs from it by a single base. Receptors were amplified or captured by the immunoSEQ multiplex PCR assay. TCRdb obtained this table from immuneACCESS and retained in-frame rearrangements with V and J assigned. These tables miss some clones; where compared with another copy, unresolved V genes account for less than half of the shortfall, and the remainder is unexplained. In all, the sample holds about 660,000 clones, and roughly 90% of those were seen once. The ten largest clones represent 0.0095% to 0.011% of the sample.

The same data also went into a second study, on human thymus T cells. From that second study: The donors were immunologically healthy infants in Finland who had open corrective cardiac surgery for congenital heart defects. Thymus tissue was collected as surgical resects that were removed during corrective cardiac surgery. V and J gene segment usage appeared biased in both thymic and peripheral blood repertoires. According to the related research, thymic TCR repertoires were highly overlapping among unrelated individuals. The study characterized TCR alpha and beta repertoires from eight infant thymus samples and a few related peripheral blood samples. The cohort included several male and two female infants, with donor ages spanning 7 to 244 days. Thymocytes were released mechanically from tissue and stored at -70 °C as pellets of roughly 9.5-32 million cells. A QIAsymphony instrument was used to extract genomic DNA from the frozen cell pellets. TCRB and TCRAD loci were amplified from a standardized quantity of quality-controlled genomic DNA using the immunoSEQ multiplex PCR assay. The amplicons spanned the V(D)J region and were long enough to cover the CDR3 and allow V and J genes to be identified. The commercial immunoSEQ service was used to sequence amplicons on an Illumina platform. Corrections for primer bias and sequencing errors followed previously described methods, while TCRAD and TCRB definitions were based on the IMGT database. Analysis of the repertoires was done with immunoSEQ Analyzer 3.0 and VDJTools and included basic statistics, V/J segment usage, diversity estimates, rarefaction and pairwise overlap. To estimate diversity, the Chao1, ChaoE, Efron-Thisted, Shannon and inverse Simpson indices were applied, and diversity was also estimated on datasets down-sampled to the smallest sample. Repertoire overlap was assessed by strict matching of CDR3 nucleotide sequence, V gene and J gene, and clustering was done by Jaccard-based multidimensional scaling. On average, thymus samples yielded 810,000 or so unique TCRB clonotypes, whereas blood samples yielded roughly 80,000.

This receptor chain uses TRBV4-3 and TRBJ2-1, with no confidently assigned D gene. Sequenced: thymocytes. This TCR came from a boy under three years old with a congenital heart defect. Donor details come from another sample of the same person, matched by shared clones. The CDR3 is CASSPPTGNEQFF. The nucleotide sequence is TGCGCCAGCAGCCCTCCCACGGGCAATGAGCAGTTCTTC.